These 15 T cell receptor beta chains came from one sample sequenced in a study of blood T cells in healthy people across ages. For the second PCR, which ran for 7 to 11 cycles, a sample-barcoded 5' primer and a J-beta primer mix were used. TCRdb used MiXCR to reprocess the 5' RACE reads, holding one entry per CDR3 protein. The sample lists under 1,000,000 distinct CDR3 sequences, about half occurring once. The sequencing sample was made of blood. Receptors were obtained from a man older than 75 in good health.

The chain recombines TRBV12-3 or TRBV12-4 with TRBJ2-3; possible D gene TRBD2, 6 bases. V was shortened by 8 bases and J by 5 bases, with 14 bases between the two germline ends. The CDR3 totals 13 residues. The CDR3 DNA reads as TGTGCCAGCCGGACACTAGCCAGAGATACGCAGTATTTT. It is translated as CASRTLARDTQYF.

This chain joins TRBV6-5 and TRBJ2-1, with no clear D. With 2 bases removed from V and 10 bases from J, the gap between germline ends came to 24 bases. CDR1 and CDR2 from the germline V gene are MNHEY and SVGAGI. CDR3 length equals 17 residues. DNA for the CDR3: TGTGCCAGCAGTTACAACGGGTTTTCTGCGAATGTCAAGGAGCAGTTCTTC. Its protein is CASSYNGFSANVKEQFF.

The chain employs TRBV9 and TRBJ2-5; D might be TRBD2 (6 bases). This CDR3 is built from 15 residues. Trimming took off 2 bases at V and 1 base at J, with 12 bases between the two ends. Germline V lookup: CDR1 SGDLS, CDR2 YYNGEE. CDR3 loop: CASSVGGNTQETQYF. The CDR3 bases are TGTGCCAGCAGCGTTGGCGGGAATACCCAAGAGACCCAGTACTTC. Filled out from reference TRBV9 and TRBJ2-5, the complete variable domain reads DSGVTQTPKHLITATGQRVTLRCSPRSGDLSVYWYQQSLDQGLQFLIQYYNGEERAKGNILERFSAQQFPDLHSELNLSSLELGDSALYFCASSVGGNTQETQYFGPGTRLLVL.

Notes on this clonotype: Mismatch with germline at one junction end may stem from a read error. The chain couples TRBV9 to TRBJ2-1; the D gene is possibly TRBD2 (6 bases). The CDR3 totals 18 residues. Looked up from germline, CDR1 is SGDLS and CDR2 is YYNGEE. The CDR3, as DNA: TGTGCCAGCGGCGTCTCCACCGGAGGGGTGGGCTCCTACAATGAGCAGTTCTTC. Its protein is CASGVSTGGVGSYNEQFF.

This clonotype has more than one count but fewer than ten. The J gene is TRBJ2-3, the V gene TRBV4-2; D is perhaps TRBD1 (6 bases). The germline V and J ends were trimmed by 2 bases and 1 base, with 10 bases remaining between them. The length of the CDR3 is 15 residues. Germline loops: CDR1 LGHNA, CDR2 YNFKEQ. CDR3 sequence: CASSQSGVRTDTQYF. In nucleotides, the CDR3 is TGTGCCAGCAGCCAATCAGGGGTCCGCACAGATACGCAGTATTTT.

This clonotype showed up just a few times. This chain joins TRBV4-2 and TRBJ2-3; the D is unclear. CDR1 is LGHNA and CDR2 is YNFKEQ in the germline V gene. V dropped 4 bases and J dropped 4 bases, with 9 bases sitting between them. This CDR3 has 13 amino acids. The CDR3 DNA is TGTGCCAGCAGCCCGCTCCCCCCAGATACGCAGTATTTT. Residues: CASSPLPPDTQYF.

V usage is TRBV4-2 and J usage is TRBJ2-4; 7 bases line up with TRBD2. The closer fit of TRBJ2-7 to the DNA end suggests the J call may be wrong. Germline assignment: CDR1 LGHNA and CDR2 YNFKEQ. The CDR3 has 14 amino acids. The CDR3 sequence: CASSQVGGGYEQYF. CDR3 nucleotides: TGTGCCAGCAGCCAAGTCGGCGGGGGCTACGAGCAGTACTTC.

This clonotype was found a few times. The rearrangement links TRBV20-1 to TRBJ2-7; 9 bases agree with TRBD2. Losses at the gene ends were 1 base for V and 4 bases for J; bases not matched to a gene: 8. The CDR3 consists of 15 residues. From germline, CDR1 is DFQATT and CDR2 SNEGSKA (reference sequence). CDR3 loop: CSARVPSGIGYEQYF. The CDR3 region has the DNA TGCAGTGCTAGAGTACCTAGCGGGATCGGTTACGAGCAGTACTTC.

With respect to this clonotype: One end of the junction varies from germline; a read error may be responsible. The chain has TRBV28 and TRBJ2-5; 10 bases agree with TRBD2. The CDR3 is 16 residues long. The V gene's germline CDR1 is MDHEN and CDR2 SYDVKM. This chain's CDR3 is CASSSSGRGKQVTQYF. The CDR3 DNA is TGTGCCAGCAGTTCCAGCGGGAGGGGTAAACAAGTGACCCAGTACTTC.

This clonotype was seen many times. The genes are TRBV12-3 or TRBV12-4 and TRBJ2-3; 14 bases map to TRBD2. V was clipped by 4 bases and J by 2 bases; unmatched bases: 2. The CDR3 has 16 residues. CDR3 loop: CASSSTSGGATDTQYF. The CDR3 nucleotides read TGTGCCAGCAGTTCGACTAGCGGGGGGGCCACAGATACGCAGTATTTT.

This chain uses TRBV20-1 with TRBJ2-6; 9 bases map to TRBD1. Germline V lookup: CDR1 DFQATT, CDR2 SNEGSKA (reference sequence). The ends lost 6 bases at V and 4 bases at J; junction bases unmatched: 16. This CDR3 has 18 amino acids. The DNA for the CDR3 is TGCAGTGCCCTCCGGCCCGGGACAGGGTTTATGGGGGCCAACGTCCTGACTTTC. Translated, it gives CSALRPGTGFMGANVLTF.

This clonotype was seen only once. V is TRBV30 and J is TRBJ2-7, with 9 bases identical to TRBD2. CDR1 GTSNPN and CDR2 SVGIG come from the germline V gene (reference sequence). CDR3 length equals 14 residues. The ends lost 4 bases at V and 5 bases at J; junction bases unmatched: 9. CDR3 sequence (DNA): TGTGCCTGGAAGGCGGGAGGGCCTAACCACGAGCAGTACTTC. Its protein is CAWKAGGPNHEQYF.

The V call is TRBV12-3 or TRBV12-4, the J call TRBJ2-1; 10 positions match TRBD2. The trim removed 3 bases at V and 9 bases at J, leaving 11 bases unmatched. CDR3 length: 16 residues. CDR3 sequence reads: CASSLKLAGARGEQFF. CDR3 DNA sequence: TGTGCCAGCAGTTTGAAGCTAGCGGGAGCTAGGGGTGAGCAGTTCTTC.

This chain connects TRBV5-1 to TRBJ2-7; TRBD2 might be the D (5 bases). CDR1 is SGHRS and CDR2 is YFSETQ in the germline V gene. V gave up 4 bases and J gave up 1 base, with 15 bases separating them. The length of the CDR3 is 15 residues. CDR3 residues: CASSPGSLSSYEQYF. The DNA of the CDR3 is TGCGCCAGCAGCCCGGGGTCCTTGTCTTCCTACGAGCAGTACTTC.

This chain's CDR3 is CSVVLNPGLAGGYEQYF. CDR3 coding DNA: TGCAGCGTTGTCCTAAACCCGGGACTAGCGGGAGGCTACGAGCAGTACTTC. The V gene is TRBV29-1, the J gene TRBJ2-5, with 15 bases that match TRBD2. The tail of the sequence fits TRBJ2-7 better, so the J call may be wrong. The CDR3 length is 17 residues. Germline V gene data show CDR1 as SQVTM and CDR2 as ANQGSEA.